These 10 T cell receptor beta chains came from one sample sequenced in a study of vaccination effects on CD4 cells after COVID-19. Generated by immunoSEQ multiplex PCR, the TCRdb table keeps only in-frame clones and is missing some. Of 9,500 to 15,000 clones in the sample, less than 75% were seen once. These receptors' antigens are unknown. Viral peptide pools were used in the ViraFEST assay to expand antigen-specific CD4+ T cells, and sequencing came afterward. Cultured cells yielded isolated CD4+ T cells after 10 days. Participants were vaccinated with two doses of either the BNT162b2 or mRNA-1273 vaccine. The specimen was CD4+ T cells from PBMCs cultured with SARS-CoV-2 spike peptides, collected after COVID-19 vaccination. The receptor set was obtained from a human donor who received a COVID-19 vaccine.

J is TRBJ1-5 and V is TRBV19; 8 positions match TRBD1. This CDR3 has 14 amino acids. Germline lookup yields CDR1 LNHDA and CDR2 SQIVND (reference sequence). Trimming took 6 bases from V and 6 from J; bases not matched to a gene: 7. The CDR3 is CASRGQGAGQPQHF. The CDR3 DNA reads as TGTGCCAGTAGGGGGCAGGGGGCAGGTCAGCCCCAGCATTTT.

The chain couples TRBV6-5 to TRBJ1-1; 7 bases agree with TRBD1. This CDR3 has 14 residues. Per the germline V gene, CDR1 is MNHEY and CDR2 is SVGAGI. J lost 1 base, V lost 6 bases, and 5 bases had no gene match. Here the CDR3 reads CASSDRGRNTEAFF. The CDR3 DNA reads as TGTGCCAGCAGCGATAGGGGGCGGAACACTGAAGCTTTCTTT.

This clone is termed medium-sized. V usage is TRBV7-9 and J usage is TRBJ2-1, with 10 bases fitting TRBD2. The CDR3 is 16 residues long. The J segment lost 7 bases and the V segment lost 1 base, leaving 7 bases of the junction unmatched. CDR1 is SEHNR, CDR2 FQNEAQ, per germline (reference sequence). The CDR3 loop reads CASSLGASGSGNEQFF. The DNA of the CDR3 is TGTGCCAGCAGCTTAGGGGCTAGCGGGAGTGGAAATGAGCAGTTCTTC.

V usage is TRBV20-1 and J usage is TRBJ1-2, with D perhaps matching TRBD1 (5 bases). CDR3 length: 11 residues. Germline CDR1 is DFQATT and CDR2 is SNEGSKA (reference sequence). Trimming removed 6 bases from V and 14 bases from J, with 19 bases in between. CDR3 sequence (DNA): TGCAGTGCAACCGGGGACGGACGTCTGACCTTC. Its protein is CSATGDGRLTF.

The rearrangement uses TRBV28 and TRBJ2-7, with 7 positions matching TRBD1. CDR3 length equals 13 residues. Germline V CDR1 and CDR2: MDHEN, SYDVKM. The V gene end was trimmed by 7 bases and the J gene end by 3 bases; junction bases not matched to a gene: 6. The CDR3 region is CASTPGQLYEQYF. The CDR3 region has the DNA TGTGCCAGCACCCCGGGACAGCTCTACGAGCAGTACTTC.

The chain is built from TRBV11-2 and TRBJ1-6; a possible D gene is TRBD1 (6 bases). The V end lost 3 bases, the J end lost 4 bases, and 13 bases lay between the germline ends. The CDR3 loop spans 16 amino acids. Germline V gives CDR1 SGHAT, CDR2 FQNNGV. The CDR3 sequence is CASSLAGTLYNSPLHF. The CDR3, as DNA: TGTGCCAGCAGCTTGGCCGGGACACTTTATAATTCACCCCTCCACTTT.

This clone was found once. The rearrangement links TRBV15 to TRBJ1-1, with 8 nucleotides matching TRBD1. The germline V gene encodes CDR1 LNHNV and CDR2 YYDKDF (reference sequence). This CDR3 comprises 16 residues. J was trimmed by 2 bases and V by 1 base; bases with no gene match: 6. CDR3 DNA: TGTGCCACCAGCAGAGTTAGACAGGGGCCCAACACTGAAGCTTTCTTT. This sequence encodes CATSRVRQGPNTEAFF.

This clone was counted once. The chain employs TRBV4-1 and TRBJ1-4, with 7 bases aligning to TRBD1. CDR3 size: 15 residues. The V gene's germline CDR1 is MGHRA and CDR2 YSYEKL. Trimming cost V 3 bases and J 6 bases; bases outside gene matches: 7. The CDR3 reads CASSHPDRDDEKLFF. Here the CDR3 DNA reads TGCGCCAGCAGCCACCCTGACAGGGACGATGAAAAACTGTTTTTT.

This chain uses TRBV19 with TRBJ1-5, with a weak D call TRBD1 (5 bases). The CDR3 is made up of 14 amino acids. From germline, CDR1 is LNHDA and CDR2 SQIVND (reference sequence). The V end lost 7 bases, the J end lost 4 bases, and 14 bases lay between the germline ends. The CDR3 sequence is CASTGGLVNQPQHF. In DNA, the CDR3 is TGTGCCAGTACGGGGGGTCTGGTGAATCAGCCCCAGCATTTT.

J is TRBJ2-7 and V is TRBV6-2 or TRBV6-3; 9 bases are shared with TRBD2. Germline V gene lookup returns CDR1 MNHEY and CDR2 SVGEGT. This CDR3 spans 17 amino acids. The ends lost 6 bases at V and 2 bases at J; junction bases unmatched: 14. The CDR3 sequence: CASSPLKLRGRAYEQYF. The DNA of the CDR3 is TGTGCCAGCAGCCCACTGAAGCTACGCGGGAGGGCCTACGAGCAGTACTTC.